The next 22 T cell receptor beta chains were all read from a single sample in a study of blood T cell repertoires in COVID-19. Assay: immunoSEQ multiplex PCR; the TCRdb copy retains only in-frame clones and omits some. The table lists under 400,000 clones, more than 75% of them singletons. The sequencing sample was made of peripheral blood. These receptors were taken from a woman in her 30s with COVID-19, enrolled during active disease.

V gene TRBV5-4 combines with J gene TRBJ2-3, with 8 bases matching TRBD1. CDR1 is SGHNT and CDR2 is YYREEE in the germline V gene (reference sequence). The CDR3 totals 16 residues. With V trimmed by 4 bases and J by 2 bases, 9 bases remained unmatched. In DNA form, the CDR3 reads TGTGCCAGCAGCCCCCCGGGACAGGATATCACAGATACGCAGTATTTT. It is translated as CASSPPGQDITDTQYF. The full variable domain, in which reference TRBV5-4 and TRBJ2-3 provide the parts outside the CDR3, is ETGVTQSPTHLIKTRGQQVTLRCSSQSGHNTVSWYQQALGQGPQFIFQYYREEENGRGNFPPRFSGLQFPNYSSELNVNALELDDSALYLCASSPPGQDITDTQYFGPGTRLTVL.

Comments on this clone: Additional DNA sequences in this sample encode the identical CDR3. The rearrangement links TRBV7-9 to TRBJ1-5; D gene ambiguous. The ends were cut back, 2 bases at V and 2 bases at J, with 4 bases in the middle. CDR1 and CDR2 from the germline V gene are SEHNR and FQNEAQ (reference sequence). The CDR3 consists of 13 residues. CDR3 bases: TGTGCCAGCAGCTTATCGGGCAATCAGCCCCAGCATTTT. Protein product: CASSLSGNQPQHF.

The chain is built from TRBV7-6 and TRBJ2-1; TRBD2 is a possible D gene (5 bases). The CDR3 consists of 14 residues. CDR1 and CDR2 from the germline V gene are SGHVS and FNYEAQ. V lost 0 bases and J 10 bases, leaving 13 bases between the germline ends. The CDR3 protein is CASSLAARRGEQFF. DNA of the CDR3: TGTGCCAGCAGCTTAGCGGCCCGCCGCGGGGAGCAGTTCTTC.

The CDR3 region has the DNA TGTGCCAGCAGCTTACTGACTCTTAACACCGGGGAGCTGTTTTTT. It is translated as CASSLLTLNTGELFF. The V call is TRBV7-2, the J call TRBJ2-2; D call uncertain. V lost 2 bases and J 2 bases, leaving 9 bases between the germline ends. Germline CDR1 is SGHTA and CDR2 is FQGNSA. This CDR3 has 15 amino acids.

The chain has TRBV6-1 and TRBJ2-5; 9 bases line up with TRBD1. After removal of 0 bases from V and 1 base from J, the junction contained 0 bases not matched to a gene. The CDR3 is 15 residues long. Germline V CDR1 and CDR2: MNHNS, SASEGT. CDR3: CASSEATGGQETQYF. As DNA, the CDR3 is TGTGCCAGCAGTGAAGCGACAGGGGGCCAAGAGACCCAGTACTTC.

The rearrangement joins TRBV9 to TRBJ1-2, with a weak D call TRBD1 (5 bases). The CDR3 covers 13 residues. CDR1 and CDR2 from the germline V gene are SGDLS and YYNGEE. The germline V and J ends were trimmed by 2 bases and 5 bases, with 10 bases remaining between them. The CDR3 DNA reads as TGTGCCAGCAGCGTCGACAGCTCTTATGGCTACACCTTC. It translates to CASSVDSSYGYTF.

A word on this clone: The junction differs from germline at one of its ends, possibly a read error. The CDR3 DNA reads as TGTGCTAGCAGCCCTAGCCGACAGGCAGGGGCGGCCACCGGGGAGCTGTTTTTT. Amino acid sequence: CASSPSRQAGAATGELFF. This rearrangement joins TRBV7-7 to TRBJ2-2; a weak D match, TRBD1 (6 bases). The CDR3 sequence is 18 residues long. In germline, CDR1 is SSHAT, CDR2 FNYEAQ (reference sequence).

This clone was observed once. This sequence joins TRBV5-1 and TRBJ2-3; 11 positions agree with TRBD2. Germline V gives CDR1 SGHRS, CDR2 YFSETQ. This CDR3 is built from 16 residues. The junction had 5 bases not matched to a gene; V was cut back by 2 bases and J by 3 bases. CDR3 sequence reads: CASSLPGLADTDTQYF. The CDR3 coding sequence is TGCGCCAGCAGCTTACCGGGACTAGCGGATACAGATACGCAGTATTTT.

The V call is TRBV6-1, the J call TRBJ1-1; the D gene is possibly TRBD1 (6 bases). Trimming pared 3 bases from V and 3 bases from J, leaving 11 bases between. Germline V gene data show CDR1 as MNHNS and CDR2 as SASEGT. The CDR3 runs 14 residues. CDR3 nucleotides: TGTGCCAGCAGTGACCGGGACACCTACACTGAAGCTTTCTTT. It yields the protein CASSDRDTYTEAFF.

Remarks on this clone: One junction end disagrees with the germline gene, perhaps due to a read error. The chain employs TRBV10-2 and TRBJ2-7, with 7 bases matching TRBD2. CDR1 WSHSY and CDR2 SAAADI come from the germline V gene. There are 12 residues in the CDR3. The DNA for the CDR3 is TGCGCCAGCAGTAGTCTAGCGGAGCACAACTTCTTC. Translating it yields CASSSLAEHNFF.

This clone is a singleton in its sample. The CDR3 DNA follows: TGTGCCAGCAATTACAGGGGTCGGGCTAATGAAAAACTGTTTTTT. Amino acid sequence: CASNYRGRANEKLFF. This rearrangement joins TRBV2 to TRBJ1-4, with 7 nucleotides matching TRBD1. Unmatched junction bases numbered 8, after V lost 7 bases and J lost 3 bases. The CDR3 totals 15 residues. Germline CDR1 SNHLY, CDR2 FYNNEI.

The chain recombines TRBV29-1 with TRBJ2-7; TRBD2 agrees at 10 bases. Germline V lookup: CDR1 SQVTM, CDR2 ANQGSEA. The CDR3 runs to 15 residues. Trimming at V came to 1 base and at J to 0 bases, leaving 3 bases not matched to a gene. Written as DNA, the CDR3 is TGCAGCGTTGAAGGGCTAGCGGGAGTCTCCTACGAGCAGTACTTC. Translated: CSVEGLAGVSYEQYF.

The genes are TRBV9 and TRBJ1-2; 8 nucleotides agree with TRBD1. After removal of 2 bases from V and 3 bases from J, the junction contained 6 bases not matched to a gene. Per germline, CDR1 SGDLS and CDR2 YYNGEE. The CDR3 loop spans 15 amino acids. Written as DNA, the CDR3 is TGTGCCAGCAGCGTCGGAACGACAGGGGACTATGGCTACACCTTC. It yields the protein CASSVGTTGDYGYTF.

V usage is TRBV3-1 (or the pseudogene TRBV3-2) and J usage is TRBJ2-6, with D possibly being TRBD1 (5 bases). This CDR3 region has 18 residues. Germline loops: CDR1 LGHDT, CDR2 YNNKEL (reference sequence). Trimming took 4 bases from V and 0 from J, leaving 16 bases between them. CDR3 loop: CASSLHMGRNSGANVLTF. The CDR3 coding sequence is TGTGCCAGCAGCCTGCACATGGGGCGGAACTCTGGGGCCAACGTCCTGACTTTC.

This clone was seen just once. The rearrangement uses TRBV9 and TRBJ2-7, with TRBD1 as a possible D gene (6 bases). The CDR3 length is 14 residues. Germline CDR1 reads SGDLS; CDR2 reads YYNGEE. Trimming shortened V by 3 bases and J by 4 bases, and 14 bases separated the two germline ends. CDR3 bases: TGTGCCAGCAGCGCCGGAGCGAGGGGGTACGAGCAGTACTTC. Amino acids: CASSAGARGYEQYF.

CDR3 sequence reads: CASSGTSWEQYF. CDR3 DNA sequence: TGTGCCAGCAGCGGGACTAGCTGGGAGCAGTACTTC. The rearrangement joins TRBV2 to TRBJ2-7; TRBD2 matches at 9 bases. Germline V lookup: CDR1 SNHLY, CDR2 FYNNEI. V was pared by 6 bases and J by 7 bases, with 4 bases of the junction left unmatched. The CDR3 sequence is 12 residues long.

The V and J genes are TRBV15 and TRBJ2-1; TRBD2 agrees at 7 bases. Germline trimming cut 9 bases from V and 0 bases from J; bases unmatched to any gene: 14. Looked up from germline, CDR1 is LNHNV and CDR2 is YYDKDF (reference sequence). The CDR3 contains 17 residues. CDR3 nucleotides: TGTGCCACGTGGCTAGCGGAAGATCGAAGCTCCTACAATGAGCAGTTCTTC. Translating gives CATWLAEDRSSYNEQFF.

V and J are TRBV19 and TRBJ1-5, with 8 bases lining up with TRBD1. The CDR3 extends over 15 amino acids. The germline V gene encodes CDR1 LNHDA and CDR2 SQIVND (reference sequence). The trim removed 8 bases at V and 4 bases at J, leaving 10 bases unmatched. In DNA, the CDR3 is TGTGCCAGTTGGAGAGGGACAGGCAGAAATCAGCCCCAGCATTTT. This gives the protein CASWRGTGRNQPQHF.

The chain has TRBV28 and TRBJ2-4; D is unresolved. Germline CDR1 is MDHEN and CDR2 is SYDVKM. The ends were cut back, 6 bases at V and 8 bases at J, with 20 bases in the middle. The CDR3 is made up of 15 amino acids. The CDR3 spells CASRSFGPSSHIQYF. In nucleotides, the CDR3 is TGTGCCAGCAGGTCCTTTGGGCCCTCCTCGCACATTCAGTACTTC.

The chain carries TRBV2 and TRBJ2-2; D gene uncertain. The CDR3 runs to 11 residues. V shed 2 bases and J shed 9 bases, with 4 bases lying between them. CDR1 is SNHLY, CDR2 FYNNEI, per germline. The CDR3 region is CASSEQRELFF. CDR3 nucleotides: TGTGCCAGCAGTGAACAAAGGGAGCTGTTTTTT.

The chain links TRBV28 to TRBJ2-7; D is undetermined. Germline assignment: CDR1 MDHEN and CDR2 SYDVKM. V was cut by 8 bases and J by 3 bases, with 14 bases left in between. The CDR3 consists of 13 residues. The CDR3 spells CASVPNLLYEQYF. CDR3 DNA sequence: TGTGCCAGCGTACCTAACCTTCTCTACGAGCAGTACTTC.

This clone was counted once. The chain is built from TRBV24-1 and TRBJ2-7; D is unresolved. This CDR3 is 13 amino acids long. The V end was cut by 9 bases, the J end by 2 bases, with 13 bases between. Germline V gene lookup returns CDR1 KGHDR and CDR2 SFDVKD. This chain's CDR3 is CATSPGRAYEQYF. The CDR3 nucleotides read TGTGCCACCTCACCGGGTCGAGCCTACGAGCAGTACTTC.